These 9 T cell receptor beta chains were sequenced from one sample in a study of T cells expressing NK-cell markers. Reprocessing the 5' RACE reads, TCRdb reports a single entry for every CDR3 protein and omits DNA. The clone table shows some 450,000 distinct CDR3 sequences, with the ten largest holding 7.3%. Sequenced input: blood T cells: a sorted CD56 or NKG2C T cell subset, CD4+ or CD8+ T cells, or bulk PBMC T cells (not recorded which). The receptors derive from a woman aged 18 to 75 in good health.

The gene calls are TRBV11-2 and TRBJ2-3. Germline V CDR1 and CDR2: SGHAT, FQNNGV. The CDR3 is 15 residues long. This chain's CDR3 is CASTEISISTDTQYF. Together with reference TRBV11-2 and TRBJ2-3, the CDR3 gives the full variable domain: EAGVAQSPRYKIIEKRQSVAFWCNPISGHATLYWYQQILGQGPKLLIQFQNNGVVDDSQLPKDRFSAERLKGVDSTLKIQPAKLEDSAVYLCASTEISISTDTQYFGPGTRLTVL.

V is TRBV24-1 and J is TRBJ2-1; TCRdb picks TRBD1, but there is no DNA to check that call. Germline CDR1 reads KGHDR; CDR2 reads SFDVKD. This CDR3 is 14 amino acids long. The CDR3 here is CATSETGFVNEQFF.

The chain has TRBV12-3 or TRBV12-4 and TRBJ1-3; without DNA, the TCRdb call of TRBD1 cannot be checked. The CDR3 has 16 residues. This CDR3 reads CASSFSTGAGGNTIYF.

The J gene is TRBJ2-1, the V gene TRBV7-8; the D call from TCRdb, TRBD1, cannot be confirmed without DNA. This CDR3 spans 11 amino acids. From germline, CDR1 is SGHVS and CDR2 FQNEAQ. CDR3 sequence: CASTQGREQFF.

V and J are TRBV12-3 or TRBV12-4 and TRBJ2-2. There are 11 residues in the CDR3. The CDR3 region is CASSFRGELFF.

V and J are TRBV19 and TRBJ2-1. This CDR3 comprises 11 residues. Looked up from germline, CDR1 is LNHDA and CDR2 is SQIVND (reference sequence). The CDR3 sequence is CASSVGDEQFF.

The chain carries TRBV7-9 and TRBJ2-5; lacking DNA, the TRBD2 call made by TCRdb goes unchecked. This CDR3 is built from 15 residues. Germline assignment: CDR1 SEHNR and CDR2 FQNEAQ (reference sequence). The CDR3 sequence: CASSLGGVHQETQYF.

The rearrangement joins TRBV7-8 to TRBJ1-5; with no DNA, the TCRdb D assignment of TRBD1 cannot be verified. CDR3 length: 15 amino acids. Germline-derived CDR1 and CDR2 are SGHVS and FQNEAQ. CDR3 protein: CASSFRDRYNQPQHF.

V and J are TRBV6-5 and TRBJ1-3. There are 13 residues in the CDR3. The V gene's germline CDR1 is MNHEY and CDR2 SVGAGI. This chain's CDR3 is CASSYQYGNTIYF.